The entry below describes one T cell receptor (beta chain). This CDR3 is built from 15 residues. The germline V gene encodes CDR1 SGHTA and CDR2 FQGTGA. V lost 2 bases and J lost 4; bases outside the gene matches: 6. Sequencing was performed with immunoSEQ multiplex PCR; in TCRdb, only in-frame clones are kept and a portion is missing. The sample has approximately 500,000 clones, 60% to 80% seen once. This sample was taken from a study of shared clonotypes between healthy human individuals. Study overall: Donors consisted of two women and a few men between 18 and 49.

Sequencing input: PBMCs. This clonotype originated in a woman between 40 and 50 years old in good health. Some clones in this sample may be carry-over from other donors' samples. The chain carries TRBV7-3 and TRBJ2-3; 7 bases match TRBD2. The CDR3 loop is CASSLSGGSADTQYF. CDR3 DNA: TGTGCCAGCAGCTTATCTGGCGGGAGCGCAGATACGCAGTATTTT.